This T cell receptor (beta chain) was captured in a study of T cells after yellow fever vaccination. Study-wide results and limits: In post-booster samples, most primary-vaccination clones reappeared (approximately 95% CD4, roughly 90% CD8). Weaker, the secondary response peaked sooner, at day 5 versus 15. Of the clonotypes, a small share occurred in both CD4 and CD8 compartments.

TCRdb reprocessed the 5' RACE reads via MiXCR and lists one record per CDR3 protein. Among some 220,000 distinct CDR3 sequences, roughly 3% were seen once, and the ten largest hold roughly 3.2%. Trimming cost V 3 bases and J 10 bases, with 11 bases left between them. This CDR3 has 12 amino acids. In this sample, this clonotype turned up many times. The antigen is not known. The chain employs TRBV12-3 or TRBV12-4 and TRBJ2-3, with D unclear. The material was CD4+ T cells sorted from PBMCs, obtained 10 days after the yellow fever booster vaccination. This clonotype was sampled from a man between 18 and 35 years old who received the YFV17D yellow fever vaccine. The CDR3 is CASSLFRAAQYF. CDR3 DNA: TGTGCCAGCAGTTTGTTTCGGGCGGCGCAGTATTTT.